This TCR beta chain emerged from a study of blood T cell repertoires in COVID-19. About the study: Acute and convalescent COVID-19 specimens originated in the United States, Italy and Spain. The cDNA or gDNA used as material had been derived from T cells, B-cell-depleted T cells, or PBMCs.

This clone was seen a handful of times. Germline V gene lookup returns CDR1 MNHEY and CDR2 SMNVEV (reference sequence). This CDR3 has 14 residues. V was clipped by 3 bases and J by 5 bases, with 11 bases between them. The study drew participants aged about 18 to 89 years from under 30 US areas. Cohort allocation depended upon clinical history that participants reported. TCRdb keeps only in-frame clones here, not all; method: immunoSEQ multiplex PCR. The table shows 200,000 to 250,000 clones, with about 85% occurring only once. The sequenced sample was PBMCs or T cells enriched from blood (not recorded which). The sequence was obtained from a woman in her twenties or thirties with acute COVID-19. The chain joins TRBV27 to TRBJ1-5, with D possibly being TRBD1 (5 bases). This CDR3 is CASSLWGGDQPQHF. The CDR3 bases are TGTGCCAGCAGTTTGTGGGGCGGGGATCAGCCCCAGCATTTT.